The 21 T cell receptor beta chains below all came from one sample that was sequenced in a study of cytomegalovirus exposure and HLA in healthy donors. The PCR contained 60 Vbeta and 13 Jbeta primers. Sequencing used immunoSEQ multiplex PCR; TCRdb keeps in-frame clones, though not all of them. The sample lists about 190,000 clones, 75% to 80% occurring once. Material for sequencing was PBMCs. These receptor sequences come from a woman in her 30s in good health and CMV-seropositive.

CDR3 region: CASSLTQGAHNEQFF. CDR3 coding DNA: TGTGCCAGCAGCCTGACCCAGGGGGCGCACAATGAGCAGTTCTTC. The genes are TRBV7-9 and TRBJ2-1; TRBD1 agrees at 8 bases. CDR1 and CDR2 (germline): SEHNR, FQNEAQ (reference sequence). CDR3 size: 15 residues. J was trimmed by 5 bases and V by 5 bases; bases with no gene match: 8.

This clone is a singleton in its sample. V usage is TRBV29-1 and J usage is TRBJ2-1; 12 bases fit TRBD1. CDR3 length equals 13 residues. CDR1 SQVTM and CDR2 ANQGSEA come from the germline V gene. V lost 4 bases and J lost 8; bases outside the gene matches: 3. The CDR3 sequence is CSVAGTGGDEQFF. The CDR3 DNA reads TGCAGCGTTGCGGGGACAGGGGGCGATGAGCAGTTCTTC.

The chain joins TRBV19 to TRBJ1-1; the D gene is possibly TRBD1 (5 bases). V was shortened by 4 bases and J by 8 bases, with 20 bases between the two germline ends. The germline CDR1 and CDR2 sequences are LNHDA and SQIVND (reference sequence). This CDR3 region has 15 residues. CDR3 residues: CASSTPRDFAGEAFF. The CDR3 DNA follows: TGTGCCAGTAGTACGCCCCGGGACTTCGCTGGGGAAGCTTTCTTT. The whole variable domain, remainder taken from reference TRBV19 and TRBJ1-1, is DGGITQSPKYLFRKEGQNVTLSCEQNLNHDAMYWYRQDPGQGLRLIYYSQIVNDFQKGDIAEGYSVSREKKESFPLTVTSAQKNPTAFYLCASSTPRDFAGEAFFGQGTRLTVV.

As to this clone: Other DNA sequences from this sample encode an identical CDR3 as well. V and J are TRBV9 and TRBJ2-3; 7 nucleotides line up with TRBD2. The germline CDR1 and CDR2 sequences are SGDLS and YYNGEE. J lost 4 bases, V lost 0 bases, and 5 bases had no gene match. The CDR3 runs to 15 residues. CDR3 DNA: TGTGCCAGCAGCGTAGCTGGTGGGGGGGCAGATACGCAGTATTTT. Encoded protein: CASSVAGGGADTQYF.

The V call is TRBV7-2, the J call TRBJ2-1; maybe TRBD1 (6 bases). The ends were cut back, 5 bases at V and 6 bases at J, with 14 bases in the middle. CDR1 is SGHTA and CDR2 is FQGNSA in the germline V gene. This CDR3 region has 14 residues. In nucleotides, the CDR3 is TGTGCCAGCAGCACTTGGACAGCTCGCAATGAGCAGTTCTTC. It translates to CASSTWTARNEQFF.

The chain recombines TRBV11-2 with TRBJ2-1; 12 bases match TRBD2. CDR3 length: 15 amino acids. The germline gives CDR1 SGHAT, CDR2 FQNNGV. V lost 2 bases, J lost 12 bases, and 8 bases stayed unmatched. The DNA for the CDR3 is TGTGCCAGCAGCTTAACCAGACTAGCGGGGGTATGGCAGTTCTTC. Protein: CASSLTRLAGVWQFF. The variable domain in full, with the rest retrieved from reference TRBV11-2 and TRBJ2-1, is EAGVAQSPRYKIIEKRQSVAFWCNPISGHATLYWYQQILGQGPKLLIQFQNNGVVDDSQLPKDRFSAERLKGVDSTLKIQPAKLEDSAVYLCASSLTRLAGVWQFFGPGTRLTVL.

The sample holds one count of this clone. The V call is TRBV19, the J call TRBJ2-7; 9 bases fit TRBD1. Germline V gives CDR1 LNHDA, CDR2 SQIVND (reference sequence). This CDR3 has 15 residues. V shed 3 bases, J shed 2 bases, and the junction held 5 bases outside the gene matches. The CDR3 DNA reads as TGTGCCAGTAGTATCAGGACAGGGGATCCCTACGAGCAGTACTTC. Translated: CASSIRTGDPYEQYF.

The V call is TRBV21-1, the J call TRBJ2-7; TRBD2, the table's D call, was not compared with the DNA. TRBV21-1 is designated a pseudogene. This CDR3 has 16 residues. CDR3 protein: CASSKSGGPQFAEQYF. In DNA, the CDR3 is TGTGCCAGCAGCAAGAGCGGCGGGCCCCAATTTGCGGAGCAGTACTTC.

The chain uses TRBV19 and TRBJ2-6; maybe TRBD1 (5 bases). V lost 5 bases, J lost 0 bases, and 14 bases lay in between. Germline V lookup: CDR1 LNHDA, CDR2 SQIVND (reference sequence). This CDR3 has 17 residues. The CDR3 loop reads CASSVRPRGSGANVLTF. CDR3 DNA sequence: TGTGCCAGTAGTGTACGTCCTAGGGGCTCTGGGGCCAACGTCCTGACTTTC.

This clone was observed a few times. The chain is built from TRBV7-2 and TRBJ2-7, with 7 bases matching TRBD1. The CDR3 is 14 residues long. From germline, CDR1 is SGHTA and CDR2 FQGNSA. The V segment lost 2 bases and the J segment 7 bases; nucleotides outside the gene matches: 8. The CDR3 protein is CASSLRQGQGEQYF. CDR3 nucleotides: TGTGCCAGCAGCTTAAGACAGGGCCAGGGAGAGCAGTACTTC.

CDR3 residues: CASSQDRTLKGYTF. The CDR3 DNA reads TGTGCCAGCAGCCAAGACAGGACTCTTAAAGGCTACACCTTC. The chain carries TRBV11-3 and TRBJ1-2, with D tentatively TRBD1 (6 bases). V lost 5 bases, J lost 8 bases, and 18 bases lay in between. Germline V CDR1 and CDR2: SGHNT, YENEEA. The CDR3 contains 14 residues.

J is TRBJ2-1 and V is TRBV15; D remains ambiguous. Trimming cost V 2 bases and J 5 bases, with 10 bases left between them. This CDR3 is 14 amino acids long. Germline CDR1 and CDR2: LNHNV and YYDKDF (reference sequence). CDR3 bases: TGTGCCACCAGCAGACGGAAAGGAGACAATGAGCAGTTCTTC. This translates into CATSRRKGDNEQFF.

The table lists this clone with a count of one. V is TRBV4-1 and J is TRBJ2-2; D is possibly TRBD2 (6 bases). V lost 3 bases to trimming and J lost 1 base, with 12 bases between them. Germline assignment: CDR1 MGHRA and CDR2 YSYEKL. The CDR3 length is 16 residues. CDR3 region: CASSHAGRMNTGELFF. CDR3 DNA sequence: TGCGCCAGCAGCCATGCGGGACGAATGAACACCGGGGAGCTGTTTTTT.

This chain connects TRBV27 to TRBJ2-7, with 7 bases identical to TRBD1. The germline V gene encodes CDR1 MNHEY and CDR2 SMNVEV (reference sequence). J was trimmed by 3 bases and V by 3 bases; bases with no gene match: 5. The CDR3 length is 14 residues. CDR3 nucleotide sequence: TGTGCCAGCAGTTTGAAGGGGGCTCGCTACGAGCAGTACTTC. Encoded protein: CASSLKGARYEQYF.

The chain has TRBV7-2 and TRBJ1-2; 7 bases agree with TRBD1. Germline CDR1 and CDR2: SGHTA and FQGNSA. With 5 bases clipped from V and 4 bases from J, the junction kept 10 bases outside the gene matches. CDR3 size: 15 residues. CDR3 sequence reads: CASSPEADRPYGYTF. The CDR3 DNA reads TGTGCCAGCAGCCCCGAGGCGGACAGGCCCTATGGCTACACCTTC.

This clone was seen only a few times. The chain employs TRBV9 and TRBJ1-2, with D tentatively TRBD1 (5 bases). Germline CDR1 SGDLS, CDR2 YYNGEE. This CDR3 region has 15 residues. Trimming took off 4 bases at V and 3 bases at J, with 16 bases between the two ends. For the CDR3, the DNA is TGTGCCAGCAGCCCAACACAGGCGACGGACTATGGCTACACCTTC. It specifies CASSPTQATDYGYTF.

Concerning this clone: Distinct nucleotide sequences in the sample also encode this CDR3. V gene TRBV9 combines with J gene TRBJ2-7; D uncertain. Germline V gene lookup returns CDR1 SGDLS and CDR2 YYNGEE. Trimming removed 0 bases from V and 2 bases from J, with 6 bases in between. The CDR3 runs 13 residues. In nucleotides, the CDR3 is TGTGCCAGCAGCGTAGACTCGACCTACGAGCAGTACTTC. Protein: CASSVDSTYEQYF.

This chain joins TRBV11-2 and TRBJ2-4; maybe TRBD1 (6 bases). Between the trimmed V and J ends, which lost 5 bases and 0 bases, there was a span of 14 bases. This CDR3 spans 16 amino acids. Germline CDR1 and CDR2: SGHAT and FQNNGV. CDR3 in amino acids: CASSPLGGLAKNIQYF. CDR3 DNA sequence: TGTGCCAGCAGCCCCCTAGGGGGTCTAGCCAAAAACATTCAGTACTTC.

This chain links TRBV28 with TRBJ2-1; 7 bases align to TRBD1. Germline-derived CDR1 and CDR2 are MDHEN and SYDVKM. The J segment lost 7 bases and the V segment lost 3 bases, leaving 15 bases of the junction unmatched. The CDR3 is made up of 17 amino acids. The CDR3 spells CASSFLSRPGGWNEQFF. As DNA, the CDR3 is TGTGCCAGCAGTTTCCTCAGTCGGCCAGGGGGATGGAATGAGCAGTTCTTC.

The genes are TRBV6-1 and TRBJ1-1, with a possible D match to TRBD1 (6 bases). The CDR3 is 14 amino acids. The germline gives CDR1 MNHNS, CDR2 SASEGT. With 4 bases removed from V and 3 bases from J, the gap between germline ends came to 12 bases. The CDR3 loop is CASSGDNAYTEAFF. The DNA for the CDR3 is TGTGCCAGCAGTGGGGACAATGCGTACACTGAAGCTTTCTTT.

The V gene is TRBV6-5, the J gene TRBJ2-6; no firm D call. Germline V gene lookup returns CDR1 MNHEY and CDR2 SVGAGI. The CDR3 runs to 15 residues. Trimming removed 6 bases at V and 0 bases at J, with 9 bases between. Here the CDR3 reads CASSQLSSGANVLTF. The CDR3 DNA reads TGTGCCAGCAGCCAACTGAGCTCTGGGGCCAACGTCCTGACTTTC.